Here is one TCR beta chain with its context. Its antigen is not identified. The entry originates in a study of cytomegalovirus exposure and HLA in healthy donors. Background on the study: The Caucasian-associated ancestry cluster contained 75% to 85% of the roughly 400 genotyped donors. Study conclusions and caveats: In a later analysis, a missense DCLRE1C variant was linked to TCR beta V- and J-gene trimming. The majority of TCR sequences were rare, yet some public TCRs appeared in many donors.

Trimming removed 2 bases from V and 2 bases from J; junction bases left unmatched: 9. This CDR3 has 15 amino acids. Germline V gives CDR1 GTSNPN, CDR2 SVGIG (reference sequence). Though nominally healthy at sampling, donors likely had unrecorded immune exposures. Primers included in the PCR were 60 Vbeta and 13 Jbeta primers. Using immunoSEQ multiplex PCR, the repertoire was profiled, and TCRdb retains in-frame clones only, with some absent. The sample consists of fewer than 200,000 clones, approximately 85% of them appearing once. The source of this sequence is a girl between 2 and 10 years old in good health and CMV-seropositive. The specimen was PBMCs. The chain uses TRBV30 and TRBJ2-7; 7 bases line up with TRBD2. The CDR3, as DNA: TGTGCCTGGAGTACGGGCGGGGGACCCGCCTACGAGCAGTACTTC. Amino acid sequence: CAWSTGGGPAYEQYF.